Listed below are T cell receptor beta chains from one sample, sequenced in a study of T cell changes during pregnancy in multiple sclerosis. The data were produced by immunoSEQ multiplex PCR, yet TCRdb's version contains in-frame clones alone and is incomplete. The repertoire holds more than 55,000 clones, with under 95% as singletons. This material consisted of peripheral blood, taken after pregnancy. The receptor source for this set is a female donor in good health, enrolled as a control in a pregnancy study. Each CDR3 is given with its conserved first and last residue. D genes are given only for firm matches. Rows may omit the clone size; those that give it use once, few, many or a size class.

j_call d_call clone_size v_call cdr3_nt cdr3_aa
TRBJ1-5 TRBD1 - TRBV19 TGTGCCAGTAGTAAGTGGGACAGGGAGGGTCAGCCCCAGCATTTT CASSKWDREGQPQHF
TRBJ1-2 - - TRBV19 TGTGCCAGTAATCCCAGGGATGCCTATGGCTACACCTTC CASNPRDAYGYTF
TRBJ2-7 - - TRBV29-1 TGCAGCGTCCCTGGGACAATGGAGGAGCAGTACTTC CSVPGTMEEQYF
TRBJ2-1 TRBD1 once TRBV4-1 TGCGCCAGCAGCCAGACAGGGGACAATGAGCAGTTCTTC CASSQTGDNEQFF
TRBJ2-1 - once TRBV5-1 TGCGCCAGCAGCTTGGTGGCGGGACGGCGGGATGAGCAGTTCTTC CASSLVAGRRDEQFF
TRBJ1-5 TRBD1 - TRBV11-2 TGTGCCAGCAGCTTAGGACAGGGAAATCAGCCCCAGCATTTT CASSLGQGNQPQHF
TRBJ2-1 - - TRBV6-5 TGTGCCAGCAATCGGGGGAGAGAGCAGTTCTTC CASNRGREQFF
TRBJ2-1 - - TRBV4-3 TGCGCCAGCAGCCTAATCCGGGACTTAGCTGATGAGCAGTTCTTC CASSLIRDLADEQFF
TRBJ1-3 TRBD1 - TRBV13 TGTGCCAGCAGCTCGGGCGACAGGGGGGGAAACACCATATATTTT CASSSGDRGGNTIYF
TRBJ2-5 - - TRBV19 TGTGCCGCAGGGTTGGAGACCCAGTACTTC CAAGLETQYF
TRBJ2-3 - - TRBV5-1 TGCGCCAGCAGCTTGAAGCGCGTTAGCACAGATACGCAGTATTTT CASSLKRVSTDTQYF
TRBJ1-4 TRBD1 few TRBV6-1 TGTGCCAGCAGTGTCAGGGGGCAGGGTGAAAAACTGTTTTTT CASSVRGQGEKLFF
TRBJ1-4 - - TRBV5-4 TGTGCCAGCAGCATCCTGGACATAGTAGATGCAACTAATGAAAAACTGTTTTTT CASSILDIVDATNEKLFF
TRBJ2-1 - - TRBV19 TGTGCCAGTAGTATGGCCACAGGGTTGAATGAGCAGTTCTTC CASSMATGLNEQFF
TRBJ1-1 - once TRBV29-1 TGCAGCGTTAGAGGGCGGCCCGAGAACACTGAAGCTTTCTTT CSVRGRPENTEAFF
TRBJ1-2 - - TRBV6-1 TGTGCCAGCAGTGACCTTGGGGGGGACGGTGGCTACACCTTC CASSDLGGDGGYTF
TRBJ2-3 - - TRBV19 TGTGCCAGTAGTGGTGCAGAATGGTATGATACGCAGTATTTT CASSGAEWYDTQYF
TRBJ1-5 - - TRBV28 TGTGCCAGCAGCCAGGGTTGGAATCAGCCCCAGCATTTT CASSQGWNQPQHF
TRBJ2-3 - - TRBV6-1 TGTGCCAGCAGTGATCGTGGTCTAGCGCCTTACCCTAGCACAGATACGCAGTATTTT CASSDRGLAPYPSTDTQYF
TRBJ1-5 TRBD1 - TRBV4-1 TGCGCCAGCAGCCAGAGACAGGGTGATAGCAATCAGCCCCAGCATTTT CASSQRQGDSNQPQHF
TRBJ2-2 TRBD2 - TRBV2 TGTGCCAGCAGGGGGGGGACCGGGGAGCTGTTTTTT CASRGGTGELFF
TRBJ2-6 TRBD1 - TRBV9 TGTGCCAGCAGCGCTCGACAGGGGCCCTCTGGGGCCAACGTCCTGACTTTC CASSARQGPSGANVLTF
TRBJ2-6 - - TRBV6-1 TGTGCCAGCAGTGATCCAGGGGCTGGGGCCAACGTCCTGACTTTC CASSDPGAGANVLTF
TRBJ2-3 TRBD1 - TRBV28 TGTGCCAGCAGTCCCGGACAGGGGCTCGGCACAGATACGCAGTATTTT CASSPGQGLGTDTQYF
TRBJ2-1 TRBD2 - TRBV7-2 TGTGCCAGCAGCTTAAGGGCTAGCGGGAGTTACAATGAGCAGTTCTTC CASSLRASGSYNEQFF
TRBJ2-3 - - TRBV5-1 TGCGCCAGCAGCTTGATTCCTAGCACAGATACGCAGTATTTT CASSLIPSTDTQYF
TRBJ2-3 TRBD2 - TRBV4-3 TGCGCCAGCAGCCAAGTCGGGACTAGCGGGACAGATACGCAGTATTTT CASSQVGTSGTDTQYF
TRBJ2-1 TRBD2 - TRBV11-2 TGTGCCAGCAGCTTAGGGACTAGCGCCTACAATGAGCAGTTCTTC CASSLGTSAYNEQFF
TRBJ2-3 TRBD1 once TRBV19 TGTGCCAGTAGTGACAGGGTCTATAGCACAGATACGCAGTATTTT CASSDRVYSTDTQYF
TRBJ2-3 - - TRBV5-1 TGCGCCAGCGTTGAAGACCCAGGAACAGATACGCAGTATTTT CASVEDPGTDTQYF
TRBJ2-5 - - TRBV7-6 TGTGCCAGCAGCTTAGATACAGGGGAGACCCAGTACTTC CASSLDTGETQYF
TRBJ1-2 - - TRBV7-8 TGTGCCAGCAGCTTAACCTACAGGGCTAACTATGGCTACACCTTC CASSLTYRANYGYTF
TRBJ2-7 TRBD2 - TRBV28 TGTGCCAGCAGTTCGCTTCCTAGCGGGATCTCCTACGAGCAGTACTTC CASSSLPSGISYEQYF
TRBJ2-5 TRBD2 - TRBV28 TGTGCCAGCCGTACCCGAAGTCTCCTAAATCTAGCGGGAGGGCCTGAGACCCAGTACTTC CASRTRSLLNLAGGPETQYF
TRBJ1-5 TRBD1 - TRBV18 TGTGCCAGCTCACCGGGACAGGCCGGCGATCAGCCCCAGCATTTT CASSPGQAGDQPQHF
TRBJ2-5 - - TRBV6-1 TGTGCCAGCAGTAAAGCGAAATGGGACTGGACTAAGACCCAGTACTTC CASSKAKWDWTKTQYF
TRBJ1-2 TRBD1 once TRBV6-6 TGTGCCAGCATCCTAACCGGGACAGGCTATGGCTACACCTTC CASILTGTGYGYTF
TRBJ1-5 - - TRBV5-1 TGCGCCAGCAGCGAGGGGGTGAATCAGCCCCAGCATTTT CASSEGVNQPQHF
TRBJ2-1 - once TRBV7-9 TGTGCCAGCAGCCCATATCGCCTGGAGGTCAATGAGCAGTTCTTC CASSPYRLEVNEQFF
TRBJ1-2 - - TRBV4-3 TGCGCCAGCAGCCAAGAATGGGCAGGGAACTATGGCTACACCTTC CASSQEWAGNYGYTF
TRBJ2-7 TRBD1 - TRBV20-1 TGCAGTGCAGCAGGGGGCGGCGAGCAGTACTTC CSAAGGGEQYF
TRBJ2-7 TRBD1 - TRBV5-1 TGCGCCAGCAGACCCGGGACAGGGTCTAACGAGCAGTACTTC CASRPGTGSNEQYF
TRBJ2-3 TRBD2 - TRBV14 TGTGCCAGCAGCCAAGAGGGGACTTCGGCGGGAGTGCGGACAGATACGCAGTATTTT CASSQEGTSAGVRTDTQYF
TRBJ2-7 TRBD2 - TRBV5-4 TGTGCCAGCAGCTATAGCGGGACGGGATCCCTTTCCTACGAGCAGTACTTC CASSYSGTGSLSYEQYF
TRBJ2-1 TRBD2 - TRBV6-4 TGTGCCAGCAGTGACGCCGCATGGGGACTAGCGGGTTTTTCCAATGAGCAGTTCTTC CASSDAAWGLAGFSNEQFF
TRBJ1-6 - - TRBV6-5 TGTGCCAGCAGTTACTCGATTATCCGGGATTCACCCCTCCACTTT CASSYSIIRDSPLHF
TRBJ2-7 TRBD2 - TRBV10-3 TGTGCCATCAGAGGGGCTCCCGGGCTCCTAGCGGGATACGAGCAGTACTTC CAIRGAPGLLAGYEQYF
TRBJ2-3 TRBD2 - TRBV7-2 TGTGCCAGCGACGGGGGGAACACAGATACGCAGTATTTT CASDGGNTDTQYF
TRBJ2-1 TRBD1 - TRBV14 TGTGCCAGCAGCCACATGGACAGGATCAATGAGCAGTTCTTC CASSHMDRINEQFF
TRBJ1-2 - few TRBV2 TGTGCCAGCATCCCCCGGGGGAACTATGGCTACACCTTC CASIPRGNYGYTF
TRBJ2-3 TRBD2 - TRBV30 TGTGCCTGGAGTCGTATAGGACTAGCGACAGATACGCAGTATTTT CAWSRIGLATDTQYF